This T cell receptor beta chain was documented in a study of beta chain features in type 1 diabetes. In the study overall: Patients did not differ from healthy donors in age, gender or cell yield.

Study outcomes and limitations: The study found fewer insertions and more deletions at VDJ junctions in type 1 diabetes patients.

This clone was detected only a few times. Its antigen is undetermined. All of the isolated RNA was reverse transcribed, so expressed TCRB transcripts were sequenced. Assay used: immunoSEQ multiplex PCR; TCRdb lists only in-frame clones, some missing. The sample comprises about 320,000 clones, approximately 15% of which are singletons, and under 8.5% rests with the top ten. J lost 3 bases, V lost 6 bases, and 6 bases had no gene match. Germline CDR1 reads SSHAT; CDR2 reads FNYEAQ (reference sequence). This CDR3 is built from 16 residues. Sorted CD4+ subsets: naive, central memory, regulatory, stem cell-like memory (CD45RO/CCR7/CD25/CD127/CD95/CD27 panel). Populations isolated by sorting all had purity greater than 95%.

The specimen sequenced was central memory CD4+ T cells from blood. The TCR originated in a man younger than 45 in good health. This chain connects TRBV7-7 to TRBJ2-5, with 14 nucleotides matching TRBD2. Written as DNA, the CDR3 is TGTGCCAGCAGTGTCGGACTAGCGGGGGGAAAAGAGACCCAGTACTTC. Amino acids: CASSVGLAGGKETQYF. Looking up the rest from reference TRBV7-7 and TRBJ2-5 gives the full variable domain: GAGVSQSPRYKVTKRGQDVTLRCDPISSHATLYWYQQALGQGPEFLTYFNYEAQPDKSGLPSDRFSAERPEGSISTLTIQRTEQRDSAMYRCASSVGLAGGKETQYFGPGTRLLVL.